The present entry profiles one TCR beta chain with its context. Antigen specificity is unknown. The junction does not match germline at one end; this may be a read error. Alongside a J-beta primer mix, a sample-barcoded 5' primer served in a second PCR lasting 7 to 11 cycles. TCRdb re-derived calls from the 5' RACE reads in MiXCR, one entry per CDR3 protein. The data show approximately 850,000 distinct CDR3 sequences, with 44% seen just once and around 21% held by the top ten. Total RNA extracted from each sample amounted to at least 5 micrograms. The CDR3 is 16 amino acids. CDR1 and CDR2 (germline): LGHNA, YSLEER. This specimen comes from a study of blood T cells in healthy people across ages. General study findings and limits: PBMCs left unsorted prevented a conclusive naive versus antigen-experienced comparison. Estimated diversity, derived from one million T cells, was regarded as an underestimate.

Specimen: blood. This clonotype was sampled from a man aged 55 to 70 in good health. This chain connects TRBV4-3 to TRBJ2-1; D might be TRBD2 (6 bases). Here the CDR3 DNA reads TGCGTCAGCAGCCTACGGGACTCCTACTCCTACAATGAGCAGTTCTTC. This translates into CVSSLRDSYSYNEQFF.